This TCR beta chain is drawn from a study of OX40 agonist ivuxolimab in advanced cancers. The V end was cut by 1 base, the J end by 3 bases, with 12 bases between. The CDR3 is 16 residues long. CDR1 is MGHDK, CDR2 SYGVNS, per germline. Profiling relied on immunoSEQ multiplex PCR, and the TCRdb table lists in-frame clones only, not all of them. The sample contains over 45,000 clones, over 80% of which appear only once. The chain has TRBV25-1 and TRBJ1-4, with a weak D call TRBD1 (5 bases). This TCR was recovered from an adult with an advanced solid tumor such as melanoma, head and neck, liver or kidney cancer. The specimen was CD4+ or CD8+ T cells sorted from blood, collected in a trial of the OX40 agonist ivuxolimab. CDR3 in amino acids: CASSEFTGRANEKLFF. In DNA form, the CDR3 reads TGTGCCAGCAGTGAATTTACGGGGCGGGCTAATGAAAAACTGTTTTTT.